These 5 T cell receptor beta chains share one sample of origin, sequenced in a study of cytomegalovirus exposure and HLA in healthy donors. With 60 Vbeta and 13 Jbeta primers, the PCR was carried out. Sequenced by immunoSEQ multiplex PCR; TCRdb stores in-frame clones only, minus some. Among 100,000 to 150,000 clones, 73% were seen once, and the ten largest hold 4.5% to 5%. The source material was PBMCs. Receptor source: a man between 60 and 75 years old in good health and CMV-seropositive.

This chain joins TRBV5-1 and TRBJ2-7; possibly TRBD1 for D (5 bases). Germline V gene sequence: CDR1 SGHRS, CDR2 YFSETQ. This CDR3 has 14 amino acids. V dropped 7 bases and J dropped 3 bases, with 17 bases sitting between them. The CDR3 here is CASVSSPTDYEQYF. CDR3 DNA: TGCGCCAGCGTTTCCTCCCCGACAGACTACGAGCAGTACTTC.

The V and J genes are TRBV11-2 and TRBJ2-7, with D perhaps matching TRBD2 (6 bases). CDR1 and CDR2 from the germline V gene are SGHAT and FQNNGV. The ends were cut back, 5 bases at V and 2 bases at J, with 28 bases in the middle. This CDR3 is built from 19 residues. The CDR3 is CASSRPRSPGTPTTYEQYF. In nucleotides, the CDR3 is TGTGCCAGCAGCCGCCCCAGATCCCCCGGGACTCCTACAACCTACGAGCAGTACTTC.

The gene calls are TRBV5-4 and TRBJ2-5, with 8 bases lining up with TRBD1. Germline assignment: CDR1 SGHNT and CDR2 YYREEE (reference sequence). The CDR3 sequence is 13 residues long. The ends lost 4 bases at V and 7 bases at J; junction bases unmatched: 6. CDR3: CASSEQGGGTQYF. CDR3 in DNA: TGTGCCAGCAGCGAACAGGGGGGAGGGACCCAGTACTTC.

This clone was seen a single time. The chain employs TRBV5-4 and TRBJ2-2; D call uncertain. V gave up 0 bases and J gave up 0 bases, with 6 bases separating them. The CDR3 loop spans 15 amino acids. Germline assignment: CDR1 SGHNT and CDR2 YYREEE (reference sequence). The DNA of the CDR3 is TGTGCCAGCAGCTTGGATCTCCCGAACACCGGGGAGCTGTTTTTT. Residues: CASSLDLPNTGELFF.

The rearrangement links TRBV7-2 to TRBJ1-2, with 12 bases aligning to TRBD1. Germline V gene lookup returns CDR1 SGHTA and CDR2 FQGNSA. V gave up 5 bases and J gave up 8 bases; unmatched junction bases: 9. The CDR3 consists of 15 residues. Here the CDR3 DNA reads TGTGCCAGCAGCCAGACCGGGACAGGGGGCGAGGGCTACACCTTC. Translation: CASSQTGTGGEGYTF.